The T cell receptor beta chain described here comes from a study of blood T cell repertoires in COVID-19. Across the whole study: Sample material is recorded as cDNA or gDNA derived from T cells, B-cell-depleted T cells, or PBMCs.

Original analysis: Estimation of nucleated cell counts was performed using reference gene primer amplification. Only in-frame clones appear in the TCRdb table, and some are missing; sequencing was by immunoSEQ multiplex PCR. The DNA gave D and trimming, while V, J and clone size come from that table. The repertoire holds some 280,000 clones, with around 90% as singletons. The sequence was obtained from a woman in her 40s who had recovered from COVID-19. The sequencing sample was made of peripheral blood.

CDR3 coding DNA: TGTGCCACCAGCAGTCCCCTATACCGTATAGCGGGAGTTCTACAAGAGACCCAGTACTTC. This sequence encodes CATSSPLYRIAGVLQETQYF. The chain has TRBV15 and TRBJ2-5, with 9 bases lining up with TRBD2. The CDR3 is made up of 20 amino acids. The junction had 19 bases not matched to a gene; V was cut back by 3 bases and J by 2 bases. Germline loops: CDR1 LNHNV, CDR2 YYDKDF (reference sequence). Full variable domain (missing parts from reference TRBV15 and TRBJ2-5): DAMVIQNPRYQVTQFGKPVTLSCSQTLNHNVMYWYQQKSSQAPKLLFHYYDKDFNNEADTPDNFQSRRPNTSFCFLDIRSPGLGDTAMYLCATSSPLYRIAGVLQETQYFGPGTRLLVL.